This T cell receptor beta chain is from a study of radiation and T cells in renal cell carcinoma. The time point: blood 2 weeks post-SBRT. Treatment specified: 15 Gy SBRT to primary tumor, nephrectomy 4 weeks later. Radiation-treated patients gave blood at baseline, week 2 and week 4. In regard to this clone: What it binds is not known.

Findings of the study overall: Baseline intratumoral clonotype presence is unknown without pretreatment biopsies. From baseline, blood top tumor clonotypes peaked at 2 weeks post-radiation.

Measured with immunoSEQ multiplex PCR; TCRdb has only the in-frame clones, and not every one. The sample contains some 150,000 clones, approximately 88% of which appear only once. The CDR3 length is 14 residues. The V gene end was trimmed by 4 bases and the J gene end by 2 bases; junction bases not matched to a gene: 5. Germline CDR1 LNHDA, CDR2 SQIVND (reference sequence). This TCR came from a woman in her forties or fifties with renal cell carcinoma. Sequenced material: blood, taken from a patient whose treatment included radiotherapy and nephrectomy. The chain recombines TRBV19 with TRBJ2-7, with 7 positions matching TRBD2. The CDR3 DNA sequence: TGTGCCAGTAGTAACGGGGGGACTACCTACGAGCAGTACTTC. This codes for CASSNGGTTYEQYF. The whole variable domain, remainder taken from reference TRBV19 and TRBJ2-7, is DGGITQSPKYLFRKEGQNVTLSCEQNLNHDAMYWYRQDPGQGLRLIYYSQIVNDFQKGDIAEGYSVSREKKESFPLTVTSAQKNPTAFYLCASSNGGTTYEQYFGPGTRLTVT.